The 4 T cell receptor beta chains presented below share a single source sample, sequenced in a study of cytomegalovirus exposure and HLA in healthy donors. PCR amplification relied on 60 Vbeta primers (plus 13 Jbeta primers). The assay was immunoSEQ multiplex PCR, and TCRdb's table has in-frame clones only and misses some. The top ten clones hold roughly 4% of a sample with roughly 92,000 clones, about 86% of them seen once. Sequencing was done on a sample of PBMCs. Source of these receptors: a woman aged 70-85 years in good health and CMV-seropositive.

This chain links TRBV2 with TRBJ2-5, with 13 nucleotides matching TRBD2. The CDR3 extends over 15 amino acids. Per the germline V gene, CDR1 is SNHLY and CDR2 is FYNNEI. The V and J ends lost 7 bases and 4 bases, in that order; junction bases with no gene match: 6. CDR3 region: CASNTLAGGLETQYF. The CDR3 coding sequence is TGTGCCAGCAATACACTAGCGGGAGGGTTAGAGACCCAGTACTTC.

The CDR3 bases are TGTGCCAGCAGTTTCAGCGGACTATGGGCAGATACGCAGTATTTT. Translating gives CASSFSGLWADTQYF. The chain has TRBV27 and TRBJ2-3, with a tentative D call TRBD2 (6 bases). The germline V gene has CDR1 MNHEY and CDR2 SMNVEV (reference sequence). The CDR3 contains 15 residues. The germline V and J ends were trimmed by 3 bases and 4 bases, with 14 bases remaining between them.

In this sample, this clone turned up a few times. V gene TRBV28 combines with J gene TRBJ2-3; 11 bases match TRBD2. The ends lost 6 bases at V and 4 bases at J; junction bases unmatched: 3. Germline CDR1 MDHEN, CDR2 SYDVKM. CDR3 size: 14 residues. CDR3 in DNA: TGTGCCAGCAGCCTAGCGGGAGGACCAGATACGCAGTATTTT. It encodes CASSLAGGPDTQYF.

J is TRBJ2-4 and V is TRBV7-8; 10 nucleotides line up with TRBD2. Germline V gives CDR1 SGHVS, CDR2 FQNEAQ. The CDR3 has 19 residues. Unmatched junction bases numbered 13, after V lost 2 bases and J lost 3 bases. CDR3 in DNA: TGTGCCAGCAGCTTACGTCGTCTCAGCGGGAGGGGGGACAAAAACATTCAGTACTTC. Residues: CASSLRRLSGRGDKNIQYF.